These 24 T cell receptor beta chains were sequenced from one sample in a study of blood T cell repertoires in COVID-19. Method: immunoSEQ multiplex PCR; TCRdb's copy keeps in-frame clones and lacks some. The sample records about 150,000 clones, over 80% being singletons. The sample comprised peripheral blood. These receptors were taken from a woman aged 60-70 years with acute or convalescent COVID-19.

This chain uses TRBV19 with TRBJ1-2; TRBD1 might be the D (5 bases). The CDR3 has 15 residues. Germline values: CDR1 LNHDA, CDR2 SQIVND (reference sequence). V gave up 5 bases and J gave up 8 bases, with 21 bases separating them. CDR3 region: CASSPLDRSWSGYTF. Written as DNA, the CDR3 is TGTGCCAGTAGTCCCCTCGACAGATCGTGGAGCGGCTACACCTTC. Full variable domain (missing parts from reference TRBV19 and TRBJ1-2): DGGITQSPKYLFRKEGQNVTLSCEQNLNHDAMYWYRQDPGQGLRLIYYSQIVNDFQKGDIAEGYSVSREKKESFPLTVTSAQKNPTAFYLCASSPLDRSWSGYTFGSGTRLTVV.

The V call is TRBV3-1 (or the pseudogene TRBV3-2), the J call TRBJ2-3; D remains ambiguous. The germline CDR1 and CDR2 sequences are LGHDT and YNNKEL (reference sequence). The CDR3 totals 14 residues. Trimming removed 0 bases from V and 2 bases from J, with 6 bases in between. CDR3 protein: CASSQDSYTDTQYF. Written as DNA, the CDR3 is TGTGCCAGCAGCCAAGATTCCTACACAGATACGCAGTATTTT.

This sequence joins TRBV7-9 and TRBJ2-7, with 7 positions matching TRBD1. V was clipped by 3 bases and J by 0 bases; unmatched bases: 8. CDR1 is SEHNR and CDR2 is FQNEAQ in the germline V gene (reference sequence). The CDR3 consists of 16 residues. This CDR3 reads CASSLGPGQSSYEQYF. CDR3 nucleotide sequence: TGTGCCAGCAGCTTGGGGCCGGGACAGAGCTCCTACGAGCAGTACTTC.

J is TRBJ2-2 and V is TRBV9, with 12 bases aligning to TRBD2. Germline loops: CDR1 SGDLS, CDR2 YYNGEE. CDR3 length: 18 residues. With 3 bases clipped from V and 4 bases from J, the junction kept 10 bases outside the gene matches. CDR3 sequence (DNA): TGTGCCAGCAGCGCCCCTACTAGCGGGGGGCGAGGCACCGGGGAGCTGTTTTTT. It codes for CASSAPTSGGRGTGELFF. The full variable domain, rest sourced from reference TRBV9 and TRBJ2-2, is DSGVTQTPKHLITATGQRVTLRCSPRSGDLSVYWYQQSLDQGLQFLIQYYNGEERAKGNILERFSAQQFPDLHSELNLSSLELGDSALYFCASSAPTSGGRGTGELFFGEGSRLTVL.

The V and J genes are TRBV7-9 and TRBJ2-1; 11 positions agree with TRBD2. With V trimmed by 5 bases and J by 4 bases, 10 bases remained unmatched. The CDR3 is 17 residues long. Germline CDR1 reads SEHNR; CDR2 reads FQNEAQ (reference sequence). CDR3 residues: CASSIITSGGPYNEQFF. The CDR3 nucleotides read TGTGCCAGCAGCATTATTACTAGCGGGGGCCCTTACAATGAGCAGTTCTTC.

This clone appeared a single time. The J gene is TRBJ2-5, the V gene TRBV2; D possibly corresponds to TRBD1 (6 bases). Germline CDR1 and CDR2: SNHLY and FYNNEI. Trimming left V 5 bases short and J 13 bases short, with 14 bases between. This CDR3 spans 11 amino acids. The CDR3 DNA follows: TGTGCCAGCAGTACAGGGACGTCCGGGTACTTC. Translated: CASSTGTSGYF. Supplemented by reference TRBV2 and TRBJ2-5, the full variable domain reads EPEVTQTPSHQVTQMGQEVILRCVPISNHLYFYWYRQILGQKVEFLVSFYNNEISEKSEIFDDQFSVERPDGSNFTLKIRSTKLEDSAMYFCASSTGTSGYFGPGTRLLVL.

The chain joins TRBV3-1 (or the pseudogene TRBV3-2) to TRBJ1-5, with 7 positions matching TRBD1. The CDR3 has 17 residues. V lost 4 bases, J lost 2 bases, and 11 bases stayed unmatched. Germline CDR1 LGHDT, CDR2 YNNKEL (reference sequence). CDR3 DNA sequence: TGTGCCAGCAGCCCCACGGGACAGCCGAATGGCAATCAGCCCCAGCATTTT. Translated: CASSPTGQPNGNQPQHF.

The rearrangement links TRBV5-5 to TRBJ1-4, with D possibly being TRBD1 (5 bases). The V end was cut by 2 bases, the J end by 8 bases, with 16 bases between. The germline V gene encodes CDR1 SGHKS and CDR2 YYEKEE (reference sequence). CDR3 length: 15 residues. CDR3 protein: CASSLSGQGGEKLFF. In DNA form, the CDR3 reads TGTGCCAGCAGCTTATCAGGGCAGGGAGGAGAAAAACTGTTTTTT.

The table lists this clone with many counts. The chain uses TRBV7-8 and TRBJ2-1, with 9 bases identical to TRBD2. The junction had 13 bases not matched to a gene; V was cut back by 5 bases and J by 8 bases. This CDR3 has 16 amino acids. Germline lookup yields CDR1 SGHVS and CDR2 FQNEAQ. In nucleotides, the CDR3 is TGTGCCAGCAGCCCCCGTAATAGCGGGGGTATCGATGAGCAGTTCTTC. As protein: CASSPRNSGGIDEQFF.

This rearrangement joins TRBV4-1 to TRBJ2-1; D remains unclear. V lost 1 base and J lost 1, with 11 bases in between. The CDR3 loop spans 16 amino acids. Germline lookup yields CDR1 MGHRA and CDR2 YSYEKL. CDR3 loop: CASSQVGRGSYNEQFF. The CDR3, as DNA: TGCGCCAGCAGCCAAGTCGGCCGCGGTTCCTACAATGAGCAGTTCTTC.

J is TRBJ2-7 and V is TRBV18; D is uncertain. CDR3 size: 13 residues. Germline loops: CDR1 KGHSH, CDR2 LQKENI. Trimming took 1 base from V and 7 from J, leaving 11 bases between them. DNA of the CDR3: TGTGCCAGCTCACCACAAGGAGATTGGGAGCAGTACTTC. Translating it yields CASSPQGDWEQYF.

This chain uses TRBV6-6 with TRBJ1-2; TRBD1 is a possible D gene (6 bases). With 6 bases removed from V and 6 bases from J, the gap between germline ends came to 14 bases. Germline assignment: CDR1 MNHNY and CDR2 SVGAGI (reference sequence). The CDR3 has 13 amino acids. The CDR3 DNA follows: TGTGCCAGCAGCCAACAGGGTCTCAATGGCTACACCTTC. Translation: CASSQQGLNGYTF.

V gene TRBV14 combines with J gene TRBJ1-2; D remains unclear. Germline lookup yields CDR1 SGHDN and CDR2 FVKESK. Trimming shortened V by 0 bases and J by 5 bases, and 7 bases separated the two germline ends. This CDR3 has 13 amino acids. Written as DNA, the CDR3 is TGTGCCAGCAGCCAAGATCTTTCTTATGGCTACACCTTC. As protein: CASSQDLSYGYTF.

The V gene is TRBV6-8, the J gene TRBJ2-2; 10 nucleotides align to TRBD1. Germline CDR1 and CDR2: MNHGY and SAAAGT. This CDR3 is 18 amino acids long. V was clipped by 9 bases and J by 3 bases; unmatched bases: 16. This CDR3 is CARPLRDRGEEDTGELFF. The CDR3 DNA is TGTGCCAGACCTCTAAGGGACAGGGGTGAGGAGGACACCGGGGAGCTGTTTTTT.

This chain connects TRBV19 to TRBJ1-5; 7 bases match TRBD1. The CDR3 covers 13 residues. V dropped 5 bases and J dropped 5; count of bases not matched to a gene: 3. The V gene's germline CDR1 is LNHDA and CDR2 SQIVND (reference sequence). CDR3: CASSRDRYQPQHF. CDR3 nucleotides: TGTGCCAGTAGTCGGGACAGATATCAGCCCCAGCATTTT.

The genes are TRBV29-1 and TRBJ1-1; D unresolved. Trimming cost V 2 bases and J 4 bases, with 8 bases left between them. In germline, CDR1 is SQVTM, CDR2 ANQGSEA. This CDR3 is 12 amino acids long. CDR3 sequence: CSVERPGTEAFF. For the CDR3, the DNA is TGCAGCGTTGAACGGCCGGGCACTGAAGCTTTCTTT.

This chain links TRBV3-1 (or the pseudogene TRBV3-2) with TRBJ2-5, with TRBD2 matching over 15 bases. J was trimmed by 4 bases and V by 4 bases; bases with no gene match: 13. Germline CDR1 LGHDT, CDR2 YNNKEL (reference sequence). This CDR3 region has 19 residues. CDR3 in DNA: TGTGCCAGCAGCCCATCCGGGACTAGCGGGGGGACTAGGGTAGAGACCCAGTACTTC. Translated: CASSPSGTSGGTRVETQYF.

The V gene is TRBV15, the J gene TRBJ2-5, with a tentative D call TRBD1 (5 bases). V was shortened by 0 bases and J by 4 bases, with 15 bases between the two germline ends. Germline V gene sequence: CDR1 LNHNV, CDR2 YYDKDF (reference sequence). This CDR3 comprises 16 residues. CDR3 sequence: CATSREGGSRAETQYF. CDR3 sequence (DNA): TGTGCCACCAGCAGAGAAGGTGGTAGCAGGGCAGAGACCCAGTACTTC.

The chain links TRBV18 to TRBJ1-1, with 7 bases identical to TRBD1. The CDR3 runs 14 residues. Germline assignment: CDR1 KGHSH and CDR2 LQKENI. V was clipped by 5 bases and J by 5 bases; unmatched bases: 8. Written as DNA, the CDR3 is TGTGCCAGCTCATCCCAAGGGGGCGGGACTGAAGCTTTCTTT. Its protein is CASSSQGGGTEAFF.

The rearrangement joins TRBV10-1 to TRBJ1-5, with TRBD1 matching 9 bases. The J segment lost 2 bases and the V segment lost 11 bases, leaving 4 bases of the junction unmatched. The germline CDR1 and CDR2 sequences are WNHNN and SYGVQD (reference sequence). This CDR3 has 13 amino acids. This CDR3 is CAGGQGCNQPQHF. The CDR3 nucleotides are TGCGCCGGAGGACAGGGGTGCAATCAGCCCCAGCATTTT.

V is TRBV19 and J is TRBJ2-7; 7 positions agree with TRBD2. This CDR3 spans 13 amino acids. Trimming cost V 3 bases and J 2 bases; bases outside gene matches: 1. From germline, CDR1 is LNHDA and CDR2 SQIVND (reference sequence). The CDR3 protein is CASSMGGAYEQYF. The DNA for the CDR3 is TGTGCCAGTAGTATGGGGGGGGCCTACGAGCAGTACTTC.

The rearrangement links TRBV18 to TRBJ1-1; TRBD1 is a possible D gene (6 bases). There are 15 residues in the CDR3. Germline V gene data show CDR1 as KGHSH and CDR2 as LQKENI. The V end was cut by 3 bases, the J end by 1 base, with 12 bases between. In DNA, the CDR3 is TGTGCCAGCTCACCCAACCAGGGACAGAACACTGAAGCTTTCTTT. This translates into CASSPNQGQNTEAFF.

This chain joins TRBV5-4 and TRBJ2-3, with 11 bases identical to TRBD1. The CDR3 loop spans 16 amino acids. CDR1 and CDR2 from the germline V gene are SGHNT and YYREEE (reference sequence). J lost 4 bases, V lost 3 bases, and 7 bases had no gene match. The CDR3 region has the DNA TGTGCCAGCAGCTCACCGGGACAGGGGGTCGCAGATACGCAGTATTTT. Its protein is CASSSPGQGVADTQYF.

This sequence joins TRBV5-4 and TRBJ1-6; 8 positions agree with TRBD1. The CDR3 extends over 17 amino acids. The J segment lost 0 bases and the V segment lost 4 bases, leaving 6 bases of the junction unmatched. Germline V lookup: CDR1 SGHNT, CDR2 YYREEE (reference sequence). CDR3 loop: CASSMDRASSYNSPLHF. The CDR3 nucleotides read TGTGCCAGCAGCATGGACAGGGCAAGCTCCTATAATTCACCCCTCCACTTT.